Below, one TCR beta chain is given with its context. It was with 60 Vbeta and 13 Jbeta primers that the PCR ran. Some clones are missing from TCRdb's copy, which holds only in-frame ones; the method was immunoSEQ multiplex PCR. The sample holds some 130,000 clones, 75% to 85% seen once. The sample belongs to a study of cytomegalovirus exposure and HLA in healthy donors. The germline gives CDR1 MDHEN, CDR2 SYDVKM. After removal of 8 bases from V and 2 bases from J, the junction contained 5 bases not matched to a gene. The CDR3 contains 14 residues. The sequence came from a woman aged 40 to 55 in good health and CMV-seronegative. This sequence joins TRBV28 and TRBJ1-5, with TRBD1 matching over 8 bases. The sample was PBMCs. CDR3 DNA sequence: TGTGCCAGCGGGCTGACAGGGGGCAATCAGCCCCAGCATTTT. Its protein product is CASGLTGGNQPQHF. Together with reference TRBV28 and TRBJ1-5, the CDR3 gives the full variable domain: DVKVTQSSRYLVKRTGEKVFLECVQDMDHENMFWYRQDPGLGLRLIYFSYDVKMKEKGDIPEGYSVSREKKERFSLILESASTNQTSMYLCASGLTGGNQPQHFGDGTRLSIL.